This passage covers 9 T cell receptor beta chains from one sample sequenced in a study of post-analysis software for immune sequencing data. Study conclusions and caveats: Controls showed lower frequencies than patients for roughly five TRBV segments, and TRBV5-6, TRBV5-1 and TRBV20-1 were among these.

Unique molecular identifiers were present in the TCR beta cDNA libraries. TCRdb re-derived calls from the PCR reads in MiXCR, one entry per CDR3 protein. The sample yields 350,000 to 450,000 distinct CDR3 sequences, roughly 35% seen once. Which antigens these TCRs recognize remains unknown. Material for sequencing was blood. The receptor set was obtained from a girl under 18 with multiple sclerosis.

The chain joins TRBV3-1 to TRBJ2-3; the match to TRBD1 covers 8 bases. Germline CDR1 is LGHDT and CDR2 is YNNKEL (reference sequence). The CDR3 runs to 15 residues. Trimming took 7 bases from V and 3 from J; bases not matched to a gene: 9. This chain's CDR3 is CASTRQGLLTDTQYF. Written as DNA, the CDR3 is TGTGCCAGCACCCGACAGGGGCTTCTGACAGATACGCAGTATTTT.

In this sample, this clonotype turned up a few times. The CDR3 DNA follows: TGCAGCGTTGAAACCGGACAGGGGCAAGTATACGAGCAGTACTTC. It specifies CSVETGQGQVYEQYF. V and J are TRBV29-1 and TRBJ2-7, with 9 bases lining up with TRBD1. The CDR3 extends over 15 amino acids. CDR1 is SQVTM and CDR2 is ANQGSEA in the germline V gene. V gave up 2 bases and J gave up 4 bases; unmatched junction bases: 9.

This clonotype has a handful of counts. The chain links TRBV12-3 or TRBV12-4 to TRBJ1-1; D gene uncertain. V dropped 0 bases and J dropped 6 bases, with 8 bases sitting between them. This CDR3 spans 13 amino acids. DNA of the CDR3: TGTGCCAGCAGTTTAGCGCAAGGGTCTGAAGCTTTCTTT. It specifies CASSLAQGSEAFF.

This clonotype was seen a handful of times. This rearrangement joins TRBV5-1 to TRBJ2-1; 8 bases agree with TRBD1. V gave up 2 bases and J gave up 4 bases; unmatched junction bases: 5. CDR1 and CDR2 from the germline V gene are SGHRS and YFSETQ. CDR3 length: 15 residues. CDR3: CASSLGDRFYNEQFF. The CDR3, as DNA: TGCGCCAGCAGCTTAGGGGACAGGTTTTACAATGAGCAGTTCTTC.

Remarks on this clonotype: At one of its ends the junction is not consistent with the germline gene, which may arise from a read error. This chain connects TRBV2 to TRBJ2-7, with 8 bases identical to TRBD1. The V gene's germline CDR1 is SNHLY and CDR2 FYNNEI. The CDR3 loop spans 15 amino acids. The DNA for the CDR3 is TGTACCAGCAGCAAGCAGGGGGCTGTTACCTACGAGCAGTACTTC. Its translation: CTSSKQGAVTYEQYF.

The chain recombines TRBV27 with TRBJ2-6, with 8 positions matching TRBD1. Trimming removed 6 bases from V and 4 bases from J; junction bases left unmatched: 8. CDR1 is MNHEY, CDR2 SMNVEV, per germline (reference sequence). The CDR3 sequence is 16 residues long. CDR3 in DNA: TGTGCCAGCAGCTCACAGGGGGTTCACGGGGCCAACGTCCTGACTTTC. Translation: CASSSQGVHGANVLTF.

The chain has TRBV12-3 or TRBV12-4 and TRBJ2-7; the D is unclear. The V end was cut by 3 bases, the J end by 0 bases, with 6 bases between. The CDR3 extends over 13 amino acids. The CDR3 sequence: CASSFSFSYEQYF. The CDR3 region has the DNA TGTGCCAGCAGTTTCTCCTTCTCCTACGAGCAGTACTTC.

The chain uses TRBV6-5 and TRBJ2-7; 11 bases are a match to TRBD1. V lost 0 bases to trimming and J lost 4 bases; unmatched junction nucleotides: 5. Germline CDR1 MNHEY, CDR2 SVGAGI. The CDR3 consists of 16 residues. The CDR3 DNA is TGTGCCAGCAGTTACTCATCTGGGACAGGGGGGTACGAGCAGTACTTC. Residues: CASSYSSGTGGYEQYF.

The CDR3 reads CASSGQYSNQPQHF. In DNA, the CDR3 is TGTGCCAGCAGTGGACAGTATAGCAATCAGCCCCAGCATTTT. The chain uses TRBV6-2 or TRBV6-3 and TRBJ1-5; TRBD1 is a possible D gene (6 bases). Trimming removed 5 bases at V and 0 bases at J, with 8 bases between. Germline-derived CDR1 and CDR2 are MNHEY and SVGEGT. CDR3 size: 14 residues.